Presented here are 7 T cell receptor beta chains from one specimen sequenced in a study of blood T cell repertoires in COVID-19. Using immunoSEQ multiplex PCR, the repertoire was profiled, and TCRdb retains in-frame clones only, with some absent. Of some 150,000 clones in the sample, about 87% were seen once. Sequences were obtained from peripheral blood. The receptors were sampled from a woman in her 50s with acute or convalescent COVID-19.

V and J are TRBV21-1 and TRBJ2-3; TRBD2 is the table's D call and was not checked against the DNA. TRBV21-1 is recorded as a pseudogene. CDR3 size: 17 residues. CDR3 bases: TGTGCCAGCAGCAAAGCATACAGCGGGAGACGTGAAGATACGCAGTATTTT. Protein sequence: CASSKAYSGRREDTQYF.

The chain uses TRBV6-5 and TRBJ1-1; 8 nucleotides align to TRBD1. Germline CDR1 reads MNHEY; CDR2 reads SVGAGI. V lost 7 bases, J lost 5 bases, and 9 bases stayed unmatched. This CDR3 spans 14 amino acids. Here the CDR3 reads CASTLTGVETEAFF. The DNA of the CDR3 is TGTGCCAGCACCCTGACAGGGGTAGAGACTGAAGCTTTCTTT.

The chain has TRBV15 and TRBJ2-4; D is possibly TRBD1 (5 bases). This CDR3 comprises 14 residues. CDR1 is LNHNV, CDR2 YYDKDF, per germline (reference sequence). V lost 3 bases and J lost 6, with 12 bases in between. CDR3 coding DNA: TGTGCCACCAGCAGGACAGAAGTCCGAAACATTCAGTACTTC. As protein: CATSRTEVRNIQYF.

The CDR3: CASSPGIGGPYEQYF. DNA for the CDR3: TGTGCCAGCTCACCCGGTATCGGCGGCCCCTACGAGCAGTACTTC. The chain uses TRBV18 and TRBJ2-7; D gene ambiguous. Trimming cost V 3 bases and J 2 bases, with 14 bases left between them. Germline CDR1 is KGHSH and CDR2 is LQKENI. CDR3 length equals 15 residues.

The chain combines TRBV7-2 with TRBJ1-2; tentatively, D is TRBD1 (5 bases). Between the trimmed V and J ends, which lost 4 bases and 7 bases, there was a span of 19 bases. Per the germline V gene, CDR1 is SGHTA and CDR2 is FQGNSA. CDR3 length: 15 amino acids. The CDR3 nucleotides are TGTGCCAGCAGCTCTCCAGGTGCAGGGCCTTTTGGCTACACCTTC. Amino acids: CASSSPGAGPFGYTF.

The V call is TRBV12-3 or TRBV12-4, the J call TRBJ1-2, with D perhaps TRBD1 (6 bases). CDR3 length: 13 amino acids. V was trimmed by 5 bases and J by 2 bases, leaving 9 bases between them. CDR3 loop: CASSRDRNYGYTF. The CDR3, as DNA: TGTGCCAGCAGTCGTGACAGGAACTATGGCTACACCTTC.

Only a few counts were recorded for this clone. CDR3 nucleotide sequence: TGTGCCAGCAGCTTAGTAGTCGGGACAGGGGGCGCCGGTCACTATGGCTACACCTTC. As protein: CASSLVVGTGGAGHYGYTF. The chain couples TRBV7-6 to TRBJ1-2, with TRBD1 matching over 12 bases. Germline CDR1 is SGHVS and CDR2 is FNYEAQ. The CDR3 is 19 residues long. V was pared by 1 base and J by 3 bases, with 12 bases of the junction left unmatched.